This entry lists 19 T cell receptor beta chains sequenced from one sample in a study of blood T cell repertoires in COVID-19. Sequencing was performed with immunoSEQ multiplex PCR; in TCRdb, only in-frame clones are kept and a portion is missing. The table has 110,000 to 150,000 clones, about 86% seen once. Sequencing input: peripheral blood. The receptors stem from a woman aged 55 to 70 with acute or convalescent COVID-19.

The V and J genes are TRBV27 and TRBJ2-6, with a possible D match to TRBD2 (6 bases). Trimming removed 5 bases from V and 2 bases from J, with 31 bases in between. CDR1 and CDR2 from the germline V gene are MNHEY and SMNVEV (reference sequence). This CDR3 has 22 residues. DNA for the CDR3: TGTGCCAGCAGTAAGATGGGGGGAACTGAGACGGTTAGGCTTCCTGGGGCCAACGTCCTGACTTTC. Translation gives CASSKMGGTETVRLPGANVLTF.

Here the CDR3 reads CASSYSGQGAIYGYTF. CDR3 nucleotides: TGTGCCAGCAGTTACTCGGGGCAGGGGGCAATCTATGGCTACACCTTC. This rearrangement joins TRBV6-5 to TRBJ1-2; 8 bases are a match to TRBD1. Germline values: CDR1 MNHEY, CDR2 SVGAGI. V was clipped by 0 bases and J by 4 bases; unmatched bases: 7. CDR3 length: 16 residues.

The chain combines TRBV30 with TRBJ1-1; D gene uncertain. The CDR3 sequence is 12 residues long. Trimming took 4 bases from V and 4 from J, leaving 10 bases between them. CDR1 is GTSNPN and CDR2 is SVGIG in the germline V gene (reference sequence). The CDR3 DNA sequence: TGTGCCTGGACGTCGGGGTTCACTGAAGCTTTCTTT. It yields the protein CAWTSGFTEAFF.

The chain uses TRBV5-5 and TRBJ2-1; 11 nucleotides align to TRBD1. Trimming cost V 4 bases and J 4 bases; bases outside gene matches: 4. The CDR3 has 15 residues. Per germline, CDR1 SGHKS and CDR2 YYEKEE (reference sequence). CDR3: CASSGQGAAYNEQFF. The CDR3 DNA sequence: TGTGCCAGCAGCGGACAGGGGGCCGCGTACAATGAGCAGTTCTTC.

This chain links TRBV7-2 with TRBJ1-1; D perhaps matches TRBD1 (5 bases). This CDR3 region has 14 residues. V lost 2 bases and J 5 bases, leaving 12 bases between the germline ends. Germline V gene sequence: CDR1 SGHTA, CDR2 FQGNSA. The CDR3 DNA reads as TGTGCCAGCAGCTTACGCGGGGGGAGGACTGAAGCTTTCTTT. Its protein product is CASSLRGGRTEAFF.

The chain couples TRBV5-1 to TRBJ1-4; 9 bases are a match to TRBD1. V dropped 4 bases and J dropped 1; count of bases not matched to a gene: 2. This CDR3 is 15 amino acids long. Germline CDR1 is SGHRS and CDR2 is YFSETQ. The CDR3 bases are TGCGCCAGCAGCATGGACAGGGGAACTAATGAAAAACTGTTTTTT. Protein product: CASSMDRGTNEKLFF.

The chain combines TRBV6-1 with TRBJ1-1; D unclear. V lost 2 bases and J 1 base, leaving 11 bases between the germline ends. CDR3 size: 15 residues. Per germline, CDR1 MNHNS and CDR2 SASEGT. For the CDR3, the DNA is TGTGCCAGCAGTGAACACGGTAAGAGGAACACTGAAGCTTTCTTT. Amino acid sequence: CASSEHGKRNTEAFF.

CDR3 in DNA: TGTGCCAGCAGCTTAAGGCAGGGGTCTCAAGAGACCCAGTACTTC. Translated: CASSLRQGSQETQYF. The chain employs TRBV11-3 and TRBJ2-5; a possible D gene is TRBD1 (6 bases). Per the germline V gene, CDR1 is SGHNT and CDR2 is YENEEA. This CDR3 spans 15 amino acids. V lost 2 bases and J 2 bases, leaving 12 bases between the germline ends.

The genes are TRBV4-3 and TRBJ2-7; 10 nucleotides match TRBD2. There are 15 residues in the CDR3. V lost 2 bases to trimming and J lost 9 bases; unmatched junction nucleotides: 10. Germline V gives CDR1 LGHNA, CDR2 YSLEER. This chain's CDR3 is CASSQILAGRPVQYF. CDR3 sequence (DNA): TGCGCCAGCAGCCAAATACTAGCGGGGAGACCTGTGCAGTACTTC.

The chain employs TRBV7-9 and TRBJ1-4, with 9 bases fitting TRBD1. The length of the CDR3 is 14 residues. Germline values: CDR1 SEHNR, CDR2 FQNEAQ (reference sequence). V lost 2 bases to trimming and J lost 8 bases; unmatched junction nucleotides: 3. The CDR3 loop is CASSLTTGGEKLFF. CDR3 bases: TGTGCCAGCAGCTTAACGACAGGGGGGGAAAAACTGTTTTTT.

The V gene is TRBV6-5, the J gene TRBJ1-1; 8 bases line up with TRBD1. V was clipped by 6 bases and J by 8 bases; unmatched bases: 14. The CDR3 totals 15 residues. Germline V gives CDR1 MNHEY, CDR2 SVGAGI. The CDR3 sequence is CASRLTGVHGTEAFF. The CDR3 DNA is TGTGCCAGCAGGTTGACAGGGGTGCATGGGACAGAAGCTTTCTTT.

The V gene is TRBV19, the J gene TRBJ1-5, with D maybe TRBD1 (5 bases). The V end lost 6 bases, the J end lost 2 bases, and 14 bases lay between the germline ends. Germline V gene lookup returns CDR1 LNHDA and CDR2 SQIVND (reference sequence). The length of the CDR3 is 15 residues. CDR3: CASSLRGGGNQPQHF. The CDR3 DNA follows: TGTGCCAGTAGCCTTAGGGGTGGGGGCAATCAGCCCCAGCATTTT.

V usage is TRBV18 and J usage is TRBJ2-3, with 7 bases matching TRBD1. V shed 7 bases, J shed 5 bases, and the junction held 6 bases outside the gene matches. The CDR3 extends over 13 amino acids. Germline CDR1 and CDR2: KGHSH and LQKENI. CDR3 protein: CASLGTAEDTQYF. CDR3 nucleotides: TGTGCCAGCTTGGGGACAGCGGAAGATACGCAGTATTTT.

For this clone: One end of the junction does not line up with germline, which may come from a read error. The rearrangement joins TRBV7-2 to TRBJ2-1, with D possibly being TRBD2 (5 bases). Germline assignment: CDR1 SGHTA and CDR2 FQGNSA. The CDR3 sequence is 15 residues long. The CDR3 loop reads CASSLARDTYNEQFF. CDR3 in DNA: TGTGCCAGCAGCCTAGCCCGAGACACCTACAATGAGCAGTTCTTC. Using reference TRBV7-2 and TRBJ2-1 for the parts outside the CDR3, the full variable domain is GAGVSQSPSNKVTEKGKDVELRCDPISGHTALYWYRQSLGQGLEFLIYFQGNSAPDKSGLPSDRFSAERTGGSVSTLTIQRTQQEDSAVYLCASSLARDTYNEQFFGPGTRLTVL.

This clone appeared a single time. The CDR3 sequence: CASSRRAGNYGYTF. CDR3 sequence (DNA): TGTGCCAGTAGTAGAAGAGCGGGGAACTATGGCTACACCTTC. The V gene is TRBV19, the J gene TRBJ1-2; no clear D gene. Germline CDR1 is LNHDA and CDR2 is SQIVND (reference sequence). CDR3 size: 14 residues. Trimming removed 4 bases from V and 2 bases from J, with 11 bases in between.

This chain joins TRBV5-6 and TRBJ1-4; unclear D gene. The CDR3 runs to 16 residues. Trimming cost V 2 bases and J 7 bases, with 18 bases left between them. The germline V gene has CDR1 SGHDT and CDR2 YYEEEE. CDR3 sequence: CASSFGGKAGLEKLFF. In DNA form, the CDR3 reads TGTGCCAGCAGCTTTGGTGGTAAGGCAGGCCTTGAAAAACTGTTTTTT.

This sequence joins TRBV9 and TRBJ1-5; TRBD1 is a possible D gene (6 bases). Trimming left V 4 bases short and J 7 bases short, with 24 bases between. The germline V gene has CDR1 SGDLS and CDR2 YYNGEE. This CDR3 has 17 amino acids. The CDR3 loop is CASSSPGTNKASQPQHF. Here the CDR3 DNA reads TGTGCCAGCAGCTCCCCCGGGACAAACAAAGCGAGCCAGCCCCAGCATTTT.

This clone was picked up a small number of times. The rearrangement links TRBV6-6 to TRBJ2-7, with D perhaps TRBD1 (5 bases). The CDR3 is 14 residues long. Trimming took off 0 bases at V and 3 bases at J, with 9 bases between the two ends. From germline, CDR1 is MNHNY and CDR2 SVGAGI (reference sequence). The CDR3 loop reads CASSYSDSNYEQYF. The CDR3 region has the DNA TGTGCCAGCAGTTACTCCGACAGCAACTACGAGCAGTACTTC.

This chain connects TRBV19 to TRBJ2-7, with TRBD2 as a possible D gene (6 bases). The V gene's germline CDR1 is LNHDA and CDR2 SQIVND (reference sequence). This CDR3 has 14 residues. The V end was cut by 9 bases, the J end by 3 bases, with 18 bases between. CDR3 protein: CASGGASVGYEQYF. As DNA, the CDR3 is TGTGCCAGCGGAGGGGCCAGCGTGGGCTACGAGCAGTACTTC. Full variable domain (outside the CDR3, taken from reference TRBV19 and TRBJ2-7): DGGITQSPKYLFRKEGQNVTLSCEQNLNHDAMYWYRQDPGQGLRLIYYSQIVNDFQKGDIAEGYSVSREKKESFPLTVTSAQKNPTAFYLCASGGASVGYEQYFGPGTRLTVT.